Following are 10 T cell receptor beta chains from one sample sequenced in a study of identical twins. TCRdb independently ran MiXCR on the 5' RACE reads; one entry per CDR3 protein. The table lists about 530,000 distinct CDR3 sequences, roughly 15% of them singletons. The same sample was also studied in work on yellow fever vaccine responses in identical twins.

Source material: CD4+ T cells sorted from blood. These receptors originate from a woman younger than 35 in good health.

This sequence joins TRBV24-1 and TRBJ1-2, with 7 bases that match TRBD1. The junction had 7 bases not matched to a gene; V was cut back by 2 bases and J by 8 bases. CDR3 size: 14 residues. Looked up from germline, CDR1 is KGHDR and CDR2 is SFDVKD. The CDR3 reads CATSDSPGQRGYTF. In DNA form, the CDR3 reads TGTGCCACCAGTGATTCACCGGGACAGCGGGGCTACACCTTC.

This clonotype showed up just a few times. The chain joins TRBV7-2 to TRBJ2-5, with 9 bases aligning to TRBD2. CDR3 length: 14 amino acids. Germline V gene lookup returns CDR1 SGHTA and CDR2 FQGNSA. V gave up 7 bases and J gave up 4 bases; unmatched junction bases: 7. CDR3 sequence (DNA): TGTGCCAGCACCGCGGGGGGGCTGAGAGAGACCCAGTACTTC. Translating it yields CASTAGGLRETQYF.

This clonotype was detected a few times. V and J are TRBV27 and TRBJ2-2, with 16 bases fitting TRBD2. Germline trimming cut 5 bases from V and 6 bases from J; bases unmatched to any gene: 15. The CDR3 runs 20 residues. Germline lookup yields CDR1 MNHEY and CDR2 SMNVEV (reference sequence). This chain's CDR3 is CASSPSWGLAGGKKSGELFF. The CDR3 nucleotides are TGTGCCAGCAGTCCTTCATGGGGACTAGCGGGAGGGAAAAAATCCGGGGAGCTGTTTTTT.

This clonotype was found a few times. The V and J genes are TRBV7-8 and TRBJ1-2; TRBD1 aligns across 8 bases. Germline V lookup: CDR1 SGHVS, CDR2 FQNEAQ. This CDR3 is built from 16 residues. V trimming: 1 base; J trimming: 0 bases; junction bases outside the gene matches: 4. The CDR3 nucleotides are TGTGCCAGCAGCTTAGGACCAGGGGGCTCTAACTATGGCTACACCTTC. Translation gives CASSLGPGGSNYGYTF.

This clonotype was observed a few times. CDR3 protein: CAISAGQGEYEQYF. In DNA form, the CDR3 reads TGTGCCATCAGTGCGGGACAGGGGGAGTACGAGCAGTACTTC. The chain couples TRBV10-3 to TRBJ2-7, with 11 bases that match TRBD1. V lost 4 bases, J lost 4 bases, and 3 bases stayed unmatched. Looked up from germline, CDR1 is ENHRY and CDR2 is SYGVKD. The CDR3 runs to 14 residues.

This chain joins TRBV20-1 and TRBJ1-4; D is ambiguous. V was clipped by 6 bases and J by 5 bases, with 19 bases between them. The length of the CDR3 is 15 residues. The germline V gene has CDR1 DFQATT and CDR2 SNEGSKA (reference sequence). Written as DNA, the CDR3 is TGCAGTGCCCTCCGGGTCGAACTCCCCAATGAAAAACTGTTTTTT. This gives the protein CSALRVELPNEKLFF.

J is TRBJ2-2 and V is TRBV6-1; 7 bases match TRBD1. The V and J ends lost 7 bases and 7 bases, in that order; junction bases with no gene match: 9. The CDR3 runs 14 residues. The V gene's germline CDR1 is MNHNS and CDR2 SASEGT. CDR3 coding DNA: TGTGCCAGCAAATTCGACAGGGCAAACGGGGAGCTGTTTTTT. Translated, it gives CASKFDRANGELFF.

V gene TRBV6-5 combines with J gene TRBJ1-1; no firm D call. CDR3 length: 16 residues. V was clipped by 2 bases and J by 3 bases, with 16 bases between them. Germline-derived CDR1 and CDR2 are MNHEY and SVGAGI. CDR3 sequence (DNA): TGTGCCAGCAGTTACCCGGTGGGTGGAGTGGACACTGAAGCTTTCTTT. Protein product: CASSYPVGGVDTEAFF.

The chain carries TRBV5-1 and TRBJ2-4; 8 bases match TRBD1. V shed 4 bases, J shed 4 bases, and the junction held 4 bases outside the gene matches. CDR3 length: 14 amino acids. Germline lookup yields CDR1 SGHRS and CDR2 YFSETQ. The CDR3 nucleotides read TGCGCCAGCAGCGAGGGACAGGTGAAAAACATTCAGTACTTC. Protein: CASSEGQVKNIQYF.

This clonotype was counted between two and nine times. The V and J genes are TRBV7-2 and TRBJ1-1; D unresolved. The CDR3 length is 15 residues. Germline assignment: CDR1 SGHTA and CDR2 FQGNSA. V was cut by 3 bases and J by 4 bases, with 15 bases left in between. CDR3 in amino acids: CASSLRHSSSTEAFF. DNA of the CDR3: TGTGCCAGCAGCTTGAGACACAGTTCGAGCACTGAAGCTTTCTTT.